This T cell receptor (beta chain) was observed in a study of CXCR3-negative and CXCR3-positive naive CD8 T cells. Study background: The study obtained 140 million or so TRB reads, about 1.5 +/- 0.3 million per library. Notes on the study in general: More hydrophobic TRB CDR3s were found in CXCR3-positive naive cells than in CXCR3-negative naive cells. With surface CD5 comparable between naive subsets, TCR strength was estimated using properties derived from the TRB CDR3. Naive cells used TRBV-TRBJ genes in much the same way whether CXCR3-negative or CXCR3-positive; memory cells did not. Sequencing showed both naive subsets with comparably high diversity, and memory CD8+ cells much lower.

Comments on this clonotype: The antigen remains undetermined.

The authors made the TRB cDNA libraries by 5' RACE using UMI labels. TCRdb re-called the 5' RACE reads; one entry per CDR3 protein, DNA not given. Here the sample table reports around 110,000 distinct CDR3 sequences. The CDR3 loop spans 17 amino acids. Per germline, CDR1 LGHNA and CDR2 YSLEER. The J gene is TRBJ1-5, the V gene TRBV4-3; without DNA, the TCRdb call of TRBD1 cannot be checked. The sample consisted of naive CXCR3+ CD8+ T cells from blood. This sample's subset: CD45RO-CCR7+CD27+CD95- naive CD8+ T cells expressing CXCR3 (TNR3+). The TCR originated in a human donor in good health. Some clones in this sample may be carry-over from other donors' samples. The chain's CDR3 is CASSQALQGDNNQPQHF.